This T cell receptor (beta chain) derives from a study of blood T cell repertoires in COVID-19. Study-wide background: Specimens from acute and convalescent COVID-19 originated in the United States, Italy and Spain.

How the authors handled the data: The assay estimated nucleated cells by amplifying reference gene primers. The protocol was immunoSEQ multiplex PCR, while the TCRdb copy is restricted to in-frame clones and leaves out a portion. That table supplies the V and J calls and clone size; D and trimming were determined from the DNA. This table holds 85,000 to 100,000 clones, about 91% found once. Germline CDR1 is SGDLS and CDR2 is YYNGEE. This CDR3 is 15 amino acids long. V lost 0 bases and J lost 4, with 10 bases in between. This clone was seen a few times. The sequence was collected from a man aged 50 to 60 with COVID-19, enrolled during active disease. The material sequenced was peripheral blood. The rearrangement links TRBV9 to TRBJ2-2; a weak D match, TRBD2 (7 bases). CDR3 in amino acids: CASSVDGGRTGELFF. DNA for the CDR3: TGTGCCAGCAGCGTAGACGGGGGGCGCACCGGGGAGCTGTTTTTT.